These 10 T cell receptor beta chains share one sample of origin, sequenced in a study of T cells after posttransplantation cyclophosphamide. Generated by immunoSEQ multiplex PCR, the TCRdb table keeps only in-frame clones and is missing some. This repertoire holds under 25,000 clones, and none appear only once. Busulfan-fludarabine conditioning, marrow transplant, and cyclophosphamide on days +3 and +4 were administered. Sequencing used PBMCs, obtained after allogeneic stem cell transplant with posttransplant cyclophosphamide. These TCRs come from a young adult male patient who received an allogeneic stem cell transplant from a related donor, was CMV-positive, and had no GVHD. Some of the T cells may derive from the graft donor.

In this sample, this clone turned up many times. The chain joins TRBV5-6 to TRBJ1-2; D possibly corresponds to TRBD1 (5 bases). Germline CDR1 is SGHDT and CDR2 is YYEEEE. Trimming stripped 0 bases from V and 2 bases from J, with 11 bases between. This CDR3 region has 15 residues. CDR3 sequence (DNA): TGTGCCAGCAGCTTGGATCAGACAGTGAACTATGGCTACACCTTC. It codes for CASSLDQTVNYGYTF. The entire variable domain, with the rest obtained from reference TRBV5-6 and TRBJ1-2, is as follows: DAGVTQSPTHLIKTRGQQVTLRCSPKSGHDTVSWYQQALGQGPQFIFQYYEEEERQRGNFPDRFSGHQFPNYSSELNVNALLLGDSALYLCASSLDQTVNYGYTFGSGTRLTVV.

This clone was detected ten times or more. J is TRBJ2-5 and V is TRBV5-6; 10 positions agree with TRBD2. CDR1 and CDR2 from the germline V gene are SGHDT and YYEEEE. This CDR3 comprises 14 residues. V dropped 4 bases and J dropped 5; count of bases not matched to a gene: 5. The CDR3 loop reads CASSQRGGGETQYF. DNA for the CDR3: TGTGCCAGCAGCCAGCGGGGGGGCGGTGAGACCCAGTACTTC.

At least ten counts were recorded for this clone. V gene TRBV2 combines with J gene TRBJ1-3; D call uncertain. The length of the CDR3 is 15 residues. Trimming removed 8 bases at V and 0 bases at J, with 14 bases between. Germline V CDR1 and CDR2: SNHLY, FYNNEI. The CDR3 region is CASLPNVISGNTIYF. The CDR3, as DNA: TGTGCCAGCCTACCCAACGTTATCTCTGGAAACACCATATATTTT.

This clone has ten or more counts. This sequence joins TRBV7-3 and TRBJ2-7; tentative D call: TRBD2 (6 bases). CDR1 is SGHTA, CDR2 FQGTGA, per germline. V was clipped by 4 bases and J by 0 bases, with 16 bases between them. The CDR3 is made up of 16 amino acids. CDR3 in DNA: TGTGCCAGCAGCTCAAGACCGGGACTCGTCTCCTACGAGCAGTACTTC. Its protein is CASSSRPGLVSYEQYF.

This clone was observed many times. This rearrangement joins TRBV7-9 to TRBJ1-1, with TRBD1 matching 7 bases. From germline, CDR1 is SEHNR and CDR2 FQNEAQ (reference sequence). The CDR3 is 14 residues long. V was clipped by 2 bases and J by 4 bases; unmatched bases: 4. DNA for the CDR3: TGTGCCAGCAGCTTACCAGGGGGTAGCACTGAAGCTTTCTTT. It yields the protein CASSLPGGSTEAFF.

Many counts were recorded for this clone. This chain connects TRBV29-1 to TRBJ2-7, with 15 bases aligning to TRBD2. The J segment lost 4 bases and the V segment lost 0 bases, leaving 4 bases of the junction unmatched. Looked up from germline, CDR1 is SQVTM and CDR2 is ANQGSEA. CDR3 length: 16 amino acids. The CDR3 coding sequence is TGCAGCGTTGAAGATCTAGGACTAGCGGGGGGGTACGAGCAGTACTTC. As protein: CSVEDLGLAGGYEQYF.

The CDR3 region is CASSPSQETQYF. CDR3 nucleotides: TGTGCCAGCTCACCCAGCCAAGAGACCCAGTACTTC. The rearrangement links TRBV18 to TRBJ2-5, with D unresolved. CDR1 is KGHSH, CDR2 LQKENI, per germline. This CDR3 comprises 12 residues. V was trimmed by 3 bases and J by 1 base, leaving 3 bases between them.

This clone was seen repeatedly, ten times or more. The V and J genes are TRBV19 and TRBJ2-2; possibly TRBD1 for D (6 bases). V dropped 7 bases and J dropped 6 bases, with 15 bases sitting between them. Germline CDR1 LNHDA, CDR2 SQIVND (reference sequence). The CDR3 is made up of 14 amino acids. Written as DNA, the CDR3 is TGTGCCAGTACCCTGACAGGAAGTGCCGGGGAGCTGTTTTTT. It codes for CASTLTGSAGELFF.

This clone was detected many times. This chain links TRBV12-5 with TRBJ2-1, with 10 bases identical to TRBD2. Unmatched junction bases numbered 5, after V lost 5 bases and J lost 7 bases. The CDR3 sequence is 14 residues long. Looked up from germline, CDR1 is LGHNT and CDR2 is FRNRAP. CDR3: CASGASGSGNEQFF. In DNA form, the CDR3 reads TGTGCTAGTGGTGCTAGCGGGAGCGGTAATGAGCAGTTCTTC.

This clone was found many times. CDR3 DNA: TGTGCCAGCAGCCCCCTAGCAGGGGCCGGGGCCAACGTCCTGACTTTC. Translating it yields CASSPLAGAGANVLTF. The J gene is TRBJ2-6, the V gene TRBV7-9; a possible D gene is TRBD1 (6 bases). Trimming took off 5 bases at V and 4 bases at J, with 15 bases between the two ends. Germline lookup yields CDR1 SEHNR and CDR2 FQNEAQ (reference sequence). The CDR3 has 16 residues.